The subject of this entry is one T cell receptor (beta chain). Its antigen is as yet unknown. The CDR3 sequence is 14 residues long. Germline V gene lookup returns CDR1 DFQATT and CDR2 SNEGSKA (reference sequence). Trimming stripped 1 base from V and 3 bases from J, with 10 bases between. The data were obtained in a study of CD8+CD57+ T cells in acquired aplastic anemia. Study results and caveats: Patients and controls had CD8+ Simpson's diversity values that were not significantly distinct. Found in both controls and patients were twenty-nine CD8+ CDR3 sequences.

Genomic DNA provided the template from which TCR beta VDJ and CDR3 profiles were obtained. TCRdb re-derived calls from the reads in MiXCR, one entry per CDR3 protein. This table has about 240,000 distinct CDR3 sequences, approximately 45% appearing once. By flow cytometry, patients selected for sequencing had shown an expansion of CD8+CD57+ cells. The sequence came from a human donor with aplastic anemia. Material: sorted CD4+, CD8+, or CD8+CD57+ T cells (not recorded which) from PBMCs. V usage is TRBV20-1 and J usage is TRBJ2-1; D is possibly TRBD2 (5 bases). Here the CDR3 DNA reads TGCAGTGCTAGAGGGGGTGACTACTACAATGAGCAGTTCTTC. Translation: CSARGGDYYNEQFF.